The rows below give T cell receptor beta chains drawn from one sample of a study of beta chain features in type 1 diabetes. Clones were read by immunoSEQ multiplex PCR, and TCRdb kept only the in-frame ones, dropping some. The sample holds 860,000 or so clones; roughly 16% are singletons and the top ten take 0.023%. The sequenced sample was naive CD4+ T cells from blood. Receptor source: a woman aged 18-30 years in good health. Both conserved end residues are trimmed from each CDR3. A D gene is named only where the DNA matches it firmly.

D gene	V gene	J gene	CDR3 protein
.	TRBV7-9	TRBJ2-3	ASSVDSTPTDTQY
.	TRBV7-2	TRBJ2-1	ASSLASTFRGDEQF
.	TRBV6-5	TRBJ2-7	ASSYSTVRSCEQY
.	TRBV4-3	TRBJ2-1	ASSQDLSLQQF
.	TRBV7-9	TRBJ2-3	ASSPLSGGTQY
.	TRBV2	TRBJ2-3	ASSWIPGFGTDTQY
TRBD1	TRBV2	TRBJ2-2	ASSGQGAAGELF
.	TRBV7-9	TRBJ1-4	ASSLLTGWGEKLF
.	TRBV5-1	TRBJ1-4	ASSPGPREKLF
TRBD2	TRBV28	TRBJ2-7	ASSSIIAGRSLEQY
.	TRBV10-3	TRBJ2-5	ASSPNHSGETQY
TRBD2	TRBV2	TRBJ2-3	ANRRTSGLTDTQY
.	TRBV2	TRBJ2-5	ASSERGRREETQY
TRBD1	TRBV6-5	TRBJ2-7	ASSYSTGAYEQY
.	TRBV28	TRBJ2-7	ASSSMTGAPHEQY
.	TRBV6-5	TRBJ2-7	ASSSRGWGYEQY
.	TRBV6-6	TRBJ1-5	ASSQGSQDSKPQH
.	TRBV15	TRBJ1-4	ATSPGGAGAEKLF